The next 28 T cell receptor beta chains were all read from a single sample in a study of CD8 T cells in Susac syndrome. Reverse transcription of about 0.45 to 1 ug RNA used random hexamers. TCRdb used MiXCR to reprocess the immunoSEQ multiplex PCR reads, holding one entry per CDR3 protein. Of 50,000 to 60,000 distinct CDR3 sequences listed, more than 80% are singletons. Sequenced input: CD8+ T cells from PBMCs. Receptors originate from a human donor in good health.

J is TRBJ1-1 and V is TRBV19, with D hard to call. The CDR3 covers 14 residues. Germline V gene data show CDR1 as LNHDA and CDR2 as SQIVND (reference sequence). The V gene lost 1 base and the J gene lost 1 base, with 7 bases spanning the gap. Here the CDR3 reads CASSIGEGNTEAFF. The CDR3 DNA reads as TGTGCCAGTAGTATAGGAGAGGGGAACACTGAAGCTTTCTTT.

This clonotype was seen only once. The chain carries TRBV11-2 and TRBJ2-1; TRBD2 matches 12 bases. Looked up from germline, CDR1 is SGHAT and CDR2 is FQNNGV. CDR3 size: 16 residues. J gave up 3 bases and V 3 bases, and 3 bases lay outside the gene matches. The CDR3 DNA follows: TGTGCCAGCAGCTTCACTAGCGGGGGGCTCTACAATGAGCAGTTCTTC. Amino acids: CASSFTSGGLYNEQFF.

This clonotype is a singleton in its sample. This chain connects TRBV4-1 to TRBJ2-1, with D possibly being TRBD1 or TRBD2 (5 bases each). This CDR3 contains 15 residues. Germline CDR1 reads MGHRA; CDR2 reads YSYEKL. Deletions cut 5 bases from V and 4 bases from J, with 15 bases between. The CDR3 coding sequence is TGCGCCAGCAGCGACCGGGACCCCCCTTACAATGAGCAGTTCTTC. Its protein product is CASSDRDPPYNEQFF.

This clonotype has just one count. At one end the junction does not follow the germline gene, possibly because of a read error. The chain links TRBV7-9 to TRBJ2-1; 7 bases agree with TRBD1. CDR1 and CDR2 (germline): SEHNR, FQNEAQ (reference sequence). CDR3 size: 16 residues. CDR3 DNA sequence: TGTGCCAGCAGCGCGCCGACAGGGCCCTCCGACAATGAGCAGTTCTTC. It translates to CASSAPTGPSDNEQFF.

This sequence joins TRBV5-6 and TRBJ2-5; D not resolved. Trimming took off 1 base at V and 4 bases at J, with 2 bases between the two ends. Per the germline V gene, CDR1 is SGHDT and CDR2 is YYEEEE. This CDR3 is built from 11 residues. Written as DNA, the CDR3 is TGTGCCAGCAGCTTGTCAGAGACCCAGTACTTC. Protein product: CASSLSETQYF.

CDR3 protein: CASSYRGPNTGELFF. CDR3 sequence (DNA): TGTGCCAGCAGTTACAGGGGACCGAACACCGGGGAGCTGTTTTTT. The chain combines TRBV6-5 with TRBJ2-2; D is perhaps TRBD1 or TRBD2 (5 bases each). This CDR3 has 15 residues. V gave up 2 bases and J gave up 0 bases, with 7 bases separating them. Germline V gives CDR1 MNHEY, CDR2 SVGAGI.

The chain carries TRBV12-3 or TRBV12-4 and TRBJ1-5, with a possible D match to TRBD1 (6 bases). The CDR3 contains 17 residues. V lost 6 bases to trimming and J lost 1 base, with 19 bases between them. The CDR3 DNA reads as TGTGCCAGCAGCTCCGGCCAATCGACAGGAAGCAATCAGCCCCAGCATTTT. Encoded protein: CASSSGQSTGSNQPQHF.

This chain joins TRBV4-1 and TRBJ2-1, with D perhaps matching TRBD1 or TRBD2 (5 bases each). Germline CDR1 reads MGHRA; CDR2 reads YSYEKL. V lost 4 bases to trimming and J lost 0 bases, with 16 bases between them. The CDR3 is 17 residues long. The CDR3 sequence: CASSLSIGESSYNEQFF. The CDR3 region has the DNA TGCGCCAGCAGCCTCTCGATAGGGGAGAGCTCCTACAATGAGCAGTTCTTC.

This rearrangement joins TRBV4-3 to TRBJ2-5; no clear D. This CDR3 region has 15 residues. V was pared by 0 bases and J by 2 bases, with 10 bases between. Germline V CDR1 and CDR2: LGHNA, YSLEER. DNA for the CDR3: TGCGCCAGCAGCCAAGATTGGGCAGAACAAGAGACCCAGTACTTC. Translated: CASSQDWAEQETQYF.

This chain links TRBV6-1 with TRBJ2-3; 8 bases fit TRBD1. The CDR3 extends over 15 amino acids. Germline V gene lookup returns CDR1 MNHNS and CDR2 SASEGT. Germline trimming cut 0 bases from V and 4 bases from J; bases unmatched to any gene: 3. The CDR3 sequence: CASSEAHRGSDTQYF. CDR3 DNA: TGTGCCAGCAGTGAAGCTCACAGGGGGTCAGATACGCAGTATTTT.

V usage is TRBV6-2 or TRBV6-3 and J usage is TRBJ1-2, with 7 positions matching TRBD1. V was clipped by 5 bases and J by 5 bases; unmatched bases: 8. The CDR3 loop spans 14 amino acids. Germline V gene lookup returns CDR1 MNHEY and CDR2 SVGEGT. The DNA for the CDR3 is TGTGCCAGCAGTCCCGGGACAGATCTTTATGGCTACACCTTC. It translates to CASSPGTDLYGYTF.

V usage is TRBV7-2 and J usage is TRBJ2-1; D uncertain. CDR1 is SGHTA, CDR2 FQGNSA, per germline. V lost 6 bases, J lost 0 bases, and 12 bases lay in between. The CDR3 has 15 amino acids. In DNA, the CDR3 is TGTGCCAGCAGGGTCGGAGTCTTCTCCTACAATGAGCAGTTCTTC. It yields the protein CASRVGVFSYNEQFF. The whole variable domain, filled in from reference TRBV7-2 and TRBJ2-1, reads GAGVSQSPSNKVTEKGKDVELRCDPISGHTALYWYRQSLGQGLEFLIYFQGNSAPDKSGLPSDRFSAERTGGSVSTLTIQRTQQEDSAVYLCASRVGVFSYNEQFFGPGTRLTVL.

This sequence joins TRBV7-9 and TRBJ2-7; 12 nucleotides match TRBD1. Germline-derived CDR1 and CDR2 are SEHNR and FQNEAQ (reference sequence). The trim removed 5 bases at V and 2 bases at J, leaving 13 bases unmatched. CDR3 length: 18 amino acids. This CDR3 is CASSPLPGQGAEAYEQYF. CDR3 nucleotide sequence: TGTGCCAGCAGCCCCCTTCCGGGACAGGGGGCGGAAGCCTACGAGCAGTACTTC.

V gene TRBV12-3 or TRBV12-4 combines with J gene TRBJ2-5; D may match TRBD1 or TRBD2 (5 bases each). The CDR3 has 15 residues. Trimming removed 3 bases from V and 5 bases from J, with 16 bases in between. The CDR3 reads CASSFRDGGRETQYF. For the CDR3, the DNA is TGTGCCAGCAGTTTTCGGGACGGAGGTCGGGAGACCCAGTACTTC.

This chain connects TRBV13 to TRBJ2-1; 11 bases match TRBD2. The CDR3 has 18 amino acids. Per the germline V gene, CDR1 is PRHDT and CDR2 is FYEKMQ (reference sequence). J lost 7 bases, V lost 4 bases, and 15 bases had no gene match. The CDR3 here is CASSYPPHLAGGRNEQFF. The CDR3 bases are TGTGCCAGCAGCTACCCCCCTCATCTAGCGGGGGGCAGGAATGAGCAGTTCTTC.

The CDR3 spells CASSAMGPGQGVGNTIYF. For the CDR3, the DNA is TGTGCCAGCAGCGCCATGGGGCCGGGACAGGGGGTTGGAAACACCATATATTTT. The V and J genes are TRBV7-6 and TRBJ1-3; 11 bases fit TRBD1. Per the germline V gene, CDR1 is SGHVS and CDR2 is FNYEAQ. This CDR3 has 18 amino acids. The V gene end was trimmed by 5 bases and the J gene end by 3 bases; junction bases not matched to a gene: 12.

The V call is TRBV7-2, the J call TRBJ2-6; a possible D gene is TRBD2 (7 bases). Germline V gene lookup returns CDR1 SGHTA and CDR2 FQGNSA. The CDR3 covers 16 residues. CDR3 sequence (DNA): TGTGGGAGGGGGGGTATTCGCCGATCTGGGGCCAACGTCCTGACTTTC. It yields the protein CGRGGIRRSGANVLTF.

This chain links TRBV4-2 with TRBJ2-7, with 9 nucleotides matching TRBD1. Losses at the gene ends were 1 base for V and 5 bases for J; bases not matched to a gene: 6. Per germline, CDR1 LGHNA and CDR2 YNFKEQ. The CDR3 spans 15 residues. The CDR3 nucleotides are TGTGCCAGCAGCCAAGGGGACAGGGATGAGGACGAGCAGTACTTC. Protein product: CASSQGDRDEDEQYF.

The CDR3 sequence is CASSYVGFVETQYF. The CDR3, as DNA: TGTGCCAGCAGTTACGTCGGGTTCGTAGAGACCCAGTACTTC. J is TRBJ2-5 and V is TRBV6-6, with D uncertain. The CDR3 extends over 14 amino acids. Trimming cost V 2 bases and J 4 bases, with 11 bases left between them. CDR1 is MNHNY and CDR2 is SVGAGI in the germline V gene (reference sequence).

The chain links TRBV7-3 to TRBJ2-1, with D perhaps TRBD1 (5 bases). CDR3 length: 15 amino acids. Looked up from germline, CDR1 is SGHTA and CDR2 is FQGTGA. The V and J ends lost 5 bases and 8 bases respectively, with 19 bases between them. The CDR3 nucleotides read TGTGCCAGCAGCACATACGGTTCCAGGGTAGATGAGCAGTTCTTC. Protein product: CASSTYGSRVDEQFF.

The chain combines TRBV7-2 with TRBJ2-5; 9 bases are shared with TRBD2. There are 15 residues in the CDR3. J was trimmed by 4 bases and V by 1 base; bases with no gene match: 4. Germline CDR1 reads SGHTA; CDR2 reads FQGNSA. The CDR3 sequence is CASSLGGGAAETQYF. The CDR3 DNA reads TGTGCCAGCAGCTTAGGCGGGGGGGCCGCAGAGACCCAGTACTTC.

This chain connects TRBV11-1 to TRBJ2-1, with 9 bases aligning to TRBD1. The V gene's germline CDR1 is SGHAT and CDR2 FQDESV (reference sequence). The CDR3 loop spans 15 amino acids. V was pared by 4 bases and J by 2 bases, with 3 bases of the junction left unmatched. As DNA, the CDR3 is TGTGCCAGCAGCTCCGGACAGGGGACCTACAATGAGCAGTTCTTC. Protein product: CASSSGQGTYNEQFF.

CDR3 protein: CASRWTGSDSYEQYF. The CDR3 nucleotides read TGTGCCAGCAGATGGACAGGGTCGGACTCCTACGAGCAGTACTTC. The chain couples TRBV6-1 to TRBJ2-7, with 8 bases matching TRBD1. The V segment lost 6 bases and the J segment 0 bases; nucleotides outside the gene matches: 7. The CDR3 spans 15 residues. Per germline, CDR1 MNHNS and CDR2 SASEGT.

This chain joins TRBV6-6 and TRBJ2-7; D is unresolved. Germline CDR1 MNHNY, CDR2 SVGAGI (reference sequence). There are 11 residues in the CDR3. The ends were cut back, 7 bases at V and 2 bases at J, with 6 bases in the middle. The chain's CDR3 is CASTPAYEQYF. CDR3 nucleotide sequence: TGTGCCAGCACTCCAGCCTACGAGCAGTACTTC.

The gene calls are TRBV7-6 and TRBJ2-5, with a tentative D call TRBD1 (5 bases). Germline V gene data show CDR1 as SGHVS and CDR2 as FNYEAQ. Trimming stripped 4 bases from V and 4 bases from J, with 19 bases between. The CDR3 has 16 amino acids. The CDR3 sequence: CASSSPLRKRGETQYF. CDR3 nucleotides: TGTGCCAGCAGCTCCCCCCTCAGGAAAAGGGGAGAGACCCAGTACTTC.

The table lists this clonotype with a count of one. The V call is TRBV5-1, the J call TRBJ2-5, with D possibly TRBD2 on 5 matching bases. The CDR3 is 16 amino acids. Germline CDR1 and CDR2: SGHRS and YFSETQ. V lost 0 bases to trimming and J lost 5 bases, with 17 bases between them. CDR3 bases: TGCGCCAGCAGCTTGGCCCTGGCGAACGAGGGCGAGACCCAGTACTTC. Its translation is CASSLALANEGETQYF.

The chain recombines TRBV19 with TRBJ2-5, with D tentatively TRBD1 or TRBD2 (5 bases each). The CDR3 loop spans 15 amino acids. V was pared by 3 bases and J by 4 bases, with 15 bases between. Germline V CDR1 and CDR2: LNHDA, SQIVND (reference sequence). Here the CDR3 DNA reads TGTGCCAGTAGTATCGGCGGGTCTGGGGCAGAGACCCAGTACTTC. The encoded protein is CASSIGGSGAETQYF.

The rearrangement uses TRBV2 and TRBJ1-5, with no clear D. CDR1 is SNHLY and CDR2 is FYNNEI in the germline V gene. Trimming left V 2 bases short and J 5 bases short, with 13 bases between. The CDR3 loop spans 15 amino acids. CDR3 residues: CASSESVGAYQPQHF. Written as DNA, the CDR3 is TGTGCCAGCAGTGAATCGGTCGGCGCATATCAGCCCCAGCATTTT.